This passage covers 17 T cell receptor beta chains from one sample sequenced in a study of blood T cell repertoires in COVID-19. Assay used: immunoSEQ multiplex PCR; TCRdb lists only in-frame clones, some missing. The table shows approximately 69,000 clones, with 70% to 90% occurring only once. Sequencing was performed on peripheral blood. The source is a woman older than 75 with acute or convalescent COVID-19.

The chain recombines TRBV28 with TRBJ1-5, with TRBD1 as a possible D gene (6 bases). The V gene lost 2 bases and the J gene lost 1 base, with 12 bases spanning the gap. Germline CDR1 reads MDHEN; CDR2 reads SYDVKM. The CDR3 loop spans 16 amino acids. CDR3 protein: CASSLRPQGSNQPQHF. The CDR3 bases are TGTGCCAGCAGTTTAAGGCCCCAGGGGAGCAATCAGCCCCAGCATTTT.

This chain uses TRBV12-5 with TRBJ2-3, with D possibly being TRBD1 (5 bases). Trimming shortened V by 1 base and J by 2 bases, and 10 bases separated the two germline ends. Per germline, CDR1 LGHNT and CDR2 FRNRAP. The CDR3 has 15 residues. The DNA for the CDR3 is TGTGCTAGTGGTTTGGGTCAGGGTCCCACAGATACGCAGTATTTT. Protein: CASGLGQGPTDTQYF.

This chain joins TRBV2 and TRBJ1-2; tentative D call: TRBD1 (6 bases). The CDR3 runs 16 residues. Trimming stripped 8 bases from V and 3 bases from J, with 22 bases between. Germline V gives CDR1 SNHLY, CDR2 FYNNEI. The CDR3 protein is CASGDALTQGYYGYTF. Here the CDR3 DNA reads TGTGCCAGCGGCGACGCTCTTACACAGGGTTACTATGGCTACACCTTC. The variable domain in full, completed from reference TRBV2 and TRBJ1-2, reads EPEVTQTPSHQVTQMGQEVILRCVPISNHLYFYWYRQILGQKVEFLVSFYNNEISEKSEIFDDQFSVERPDGSNFTLKIRSTKLEDSAMYFCASGDALTQGYYGYTFGSGTRLTVV.

The chain carries TRBV18 and TRBJ2-7; tentative D call: TRBD1 (6 bases). V was pared by 3 bases and J by 7 bases, with 16 bases between. This CDR3 is built from 14 residues. Germline assignment: CDR1 KGHSH and CDR2 LQKENI. The CDR3 nucleotides read TGTGCCAGCTCACCTTACGACTCAACAGGGGAGCAGTACTTC. This sequence encodes CASSPYDSTGEQYF.

J is TRBJ1-1 and V is TRBV12-3 or TRBV12-4, with D possibly matching TRBD1 (5 bases). This CDR3 spans 13 amino acids. V was shortened by 11 bases and J by 9 bases, with 22 bases between the two germline ends. CDR3 bases: TGTGCCTCCATAACCGGGGGGGGGATTAAAGCTTTCTTT. It encodes CASITGGGIKAFF.

To note about this clone: At one boundary the junction diverges from the germline segment, which might be a read error. The V gene is TRBV24-1, the J gene TRBJ2-7; 11 bases agree with TRBD1. Germline CDR1 is KGHDR and CDR2 is SFDVKD. This CDR3 is built from 13 residues. For the CDR3, the DNA is TGTGCCGCCAGGACAGGGGGCGAGAAGTGGCAGTACTTC. The encoded protein is CAARTGGEKWQYF.

This clone was seen only once. The genes are TRBV2 and TRBJ1-2; D is unclear. V shed 3 bases and J shed 0 bases, with 5 bases lying between them. The CDR3 loop spans 13 amino acids. Germline V gene data show CDR1 as SNHLY and CDR2 as FYNNEI. The CDR3 spells CASSERANYGYTF. The CDR3 region has the DNA TGTGCCAGCAGTGAGAGGGCTAACTATGGCTACACCTTC.

The chain recombines TRBV6-5 with TRBJ1-1, with 11 bases identical to TRBD1. CDR3 length: 16 amino acids. The V segment lost 2 bases and the J segment 2 bases; nucleotides outside the gene matches: 4. The germline gives CDR1 MNHEY, CDR2 SVGAGI. The CDR3 loop is CASSYAGQGVNTEAFF. In nucleotides, the CDR3 is TGTGCCAGCAGTTACGCGGGACAGGGGGTTAACACTGAAGCTTTCTTT.

The chain recombines TRBV11-2 with TRBJ1-1; D is uncertain. Germline V lookup: CDR1 SGHAT, CDR2 FQNNGV. The CDR3 is 14 amino acids. Between the trimmed V and J ends, which lost 2 bases and 1 base, there was a span of 8 bases. The DNA for the CDR3 is TGTGCCAGCAGCTTAACAGAGCAGAACACTGAAGCTTTCTTT. Its protein product is CASSLTEQNTEAFF. Using reference TRBV11-2 and TRBJ1-1 for the parts outside the CDR3, the full variable domain is EAGVAQSPRYKIIEKRQSVAFWCNPISGHATLYWYQQILGQGPKLLIQFQNNGVVDDSQLPKDRFSAERLKGVDSTLKIQPAKLEDSAVYLCASSLTEQNTEAFFGQGTRLTVV.

The chain has TRBV29-1 and TRBJ1-5; D perhaps matches TRBD1 (6 bases). Germline CDR1 is SQVTM and CDR2 is ANQGSEA. CDR3 length equals 13 residues. Trimming took off 4 bases at V and 7 bases at J, with 14 bases between the two ends. The CDR3 loop is CSVVAGQGQPQHF. CDR3 DNA: TGCAGCGTTGTAGCGGGGCAGGGGCAGCCCCAGCATTTT.

This chain uses TRBV10-3 with TRBJ1-2; tentatively, D is TRBD1 (6 bases). Germline assignment: CDR1 ENHRY and CDR2 SYGVKD. This CDR3 has 17 amino acids. Trimming pared 6 bases from V and 2 bases from J, leaving 22 bases between. CDR3 nucleotides: TGTGCCATCAGGGCCGGGACACAGATTTTACTGAACTATGGCTACACCTTC. Translated: CAIRAGTQILLNYGYTF.

This sequence joins TRBV10-3 and TRBJ2-7; D is uncertain. Deletions cut 2 bases from V and 9 bases from J, with 8 bases between. This CDR3 comprises 11 residues. Germline CDR1 reads ENHRY; CDR2 reads SYGVKD. The CDR3 nucleotides read TGTGCCATCAGTGAGGAACAGTTGCAGTACTTC. This gives the protein CAISEEQLQYF.

The chain employs TRBV7-2 and TRBJ2-7, with D perhaps matching TRBD2 (6 bases). The germline V gene encodes CDR1 SGHTA and CDR2 FQGNSA. The CDR3 runs to 14 residues. With 1 base removed from V and 3 bases from J, the gap between germline ends came to 10 bases. CDR3 nucleotides: TGTGCCAGCAGCTTAGAACGGGGGAACTACGAGCAGTACTTC. It is translated as CASSLERGNYEQYF.

This chain uses TRBV6-6 with TRBJ2-2, with 9 nucleotides matching TRBD2. From germline, CDR1 is MNHNY and CDR2 SVGAGI (reference sequence). J lost 4 bases, V lost 6 bases, and 6 bases had no gene match. This CDR3 spans 15 amino acids. The CDR3 DNA is TGTGCCAGCAGCTCAAGCGGGAGGACCACCGGGGAGCTGTTTTTT. It specifies CASSSSGRTTGELFF.

The V call is TRBV6-5, the J call TRBJ2-1; 10 bases are shared with TRBD1. Germline loops: CDR1 MNHEY, CDR2 SVGAGI. The CDR3 is 15 amino acids. V gave up 8 bases and J gave up 7 bases; unmatched junction bases: 11. The CDR3 region is CASAGRQGAPNEQFF. In nucleotides, the CDR3 is TGTGCCAGCGCTGGAAGACAGGGGGCGCCTAATGAGCAGTTCTTC.

The rearrangement links TRBV27 to TRBJ1-1, with a possible D match to TRBD1 (6 bases). The CDR3 extends over 15 amino acids. Germline V CDR1 and CDR2: MNHEY, SMNVEV (reference sequence). V was trimmed by 2 bases and J by 4 bases, leaving 14 bases between them. The CDR3 spells CASSLNRVLSTEAFF. The CDR3 DNA sequence: TGTGCCAGCAGTTTAAACAGGGTTTTGAGCACTGAAGCTTTCTTT.

J is TRBJ2-7 and V is TRBV19, with 10 nucleotides matching TRBD1. CDR1 and CDR2 from the germline V gene are LNHDA and SQIVND (reference sequence). The CDR3 contains 15 residues. Unmatched junction bases numbered 7, after V lost 6 bases and J lost 2 bases. CDR3 loop: CASSMFGQGAYEQYF. CDR3 in DNA: TGTGCCAGTAGCATGTTCGGACAGGGGGCCTACGAGCAGTACTTC.